What follows are 15 T cell receptor beta chains derived from one specimen sequenced in a study of T cell changes during pregnancy in multiple sclerosis. TCRdb's table, derived via immunoSEQ multiplex PCR, lists solely in-frame clones and lacks some. This table has some 100,000 clones, approximately 90% appearing once. The material was peripheral blood, obtained after pregnancy. Every receptor here comes from a female donor with multiple sclerosis, enrolled in a pregnancy study.

V is TRBV5-1 and J is TRBJ2-4, with 11 bases identical to TRBD2. Germline loops: CDR1 SGHRS, CDR2 YFSETQ. Germline trimming cut 2 bases from V and 8 bases from J; bases unmatched to any gene: 6. The CDR3 sequence is 15 residues long. CDR3 coding DNA: TGCGCCAGCAGCTTTAGCGGGGGGGCCTTTGACATTCAGTACTTC. Its translation is CASSFSGGAFDIQYF.

The J gene is TRBJ2-7, the V gene TRBV28, with D unresolved. The germline gives CDR1 MDHEN, CDR2 SYDVKM. V was pared by 7 bases and J by 0 bases, with 16 bases between. This CDR3 has 15 residues. The CDR3 reads CASINGEANSYEQYF. The CDR3 nucleotides are TGTGCCAGCATCAACGGAGAAGCGAACTCCTACGAGCAGTACTTC.

V usage is TRBV9 and J usage is TRBJ2-1; 7 nucleotides match TRBD2. Germline V gives CDR1 SGDLS, CDR2 YYNGEE. The CDR3 is made up of 16 amino acids. The J segment lost 7 bases and the V segment lost 4 bases, leaving 14 bases of the junction unmatched. CDR3 DNA: TGTGCCAGCAGCCCCCCTAACCTAGCGGCCCGGAATGAGCAGTTCTTC. Amino acids: CASSPPNLAARNEQFF.

This clone was seen at least ten times. The chain employs TRBV29-1 and TRBJ2-1, with TRBD1 matching 10 bases. Trimming removed 6 bases from V and 9 bases from J; junction bases left unmatched: 8. This CDR3 is built from 13 residues. The germline V gene encodes CDR1 SQVTM and CDR2 ANQGSEA. This CDR3 is CSVGTGEDGEQFF. The CDR3 DNA is TGCAGCGTCGGGACAGGGGAGGACGGTGAGCAGTTCTTC.

The chain links TRBV5-8 to TRBJ2-3; 7 bases line up with TRBD1. This CDR3 region has 18 residues. CDR1 and CDR2 (germline): SGHTS, YDEGEE. V shed 0 bases, J shed 5 bases, and the junction held 15 bases outside the gene matches. The DNA of the CDR3 is TGTGCCAGCAGCTTGGGACGCCTCGACAGGGACATCATAGATACGCAGTATTTT. Protein product: CASSLGRLDRDIIDTQYF.

The genes are TRBV5-6 and TRBJ2-3; D not resolved. This CDR3 has 14 residues. The V and J ends lost 0 bases and 2 bases respectively, with 7 bases between them. The germline gives CDR1 SGHDT, CDR2 YYEEEE. CDR3 in amino acids: CASSLVTNTDTQYF. The CDR3 coding sequence is TGTGCCAGCAGCTTGGTTACAAACACAGATACGCAGTATTTT.

V usage is TRBV28 and J usage is TRBJ2-2; maybe TRBD1 (5 bases). Trimming took 3 bases from V and 8 from J, leaving 13 bases between them. The CDR3 runs to 14 residues. From germline, CDR1 is MDHEN and CDR2 SYDVKM. The CDR3 sequence: CASSFLGLAGELFF. The CDR3 region has the DNA TGTGCCAGCAGTTTCTTGGGGCTTGCGGGGGAGCTGTTTTTT.

The chain is built from TRBV5-1 and TRBJ1-1, with 8 bases matching TRBD1. The germline CDR1 and CDR2 sequences are SGHRS and YFSETQ. The CDR3 sequence is 15 residues long. Unmatched junction bases numbered 12, after V lost 4 bases and J lost 7 bases. The CDR3 spells CASSPGTGSSIEAFF. The CDR3, as DNA: TGCGCCAGCAGCCCAGGGACAGGTTCGTCAATTGAAGCTTTCTTT.

J is TRBJ1-1 and V is TRBV28, with 8 bases lining up with TRBD1. The CDR3 has 14 amino acids. V shed 4 bases and J 1 base; nucleotides not matched to a gene: 2. Germline CDR1 reads MDHEN; CDR2 reads SYDVKM. The chain's CDR3 is CASSYTGGNTEAFF. CDR3 nucleotide sequence: TGTGCCAGCAGTTATACAGGGGGGAACACTGAAGCTTTCTTT.

The chain has TRBV5-6 and TRBJ2-1, with 8 positions matching TRBD2. The CDR3 is 18 amino acids. Germline loops: CDR1 SGHDT, CDR2 YYEEEE. V gave up 4 bases and J gave up 6 bases; unmatched junction bases: 18. Here the CDR3 reads CASSNIIGAGEMSNEQFF. The CDR3 DNA reads as TGTGCCAGCAGCAACATTATTGGAGCGGGAGAAATGAGCAATGAGCAGTTCTTC.

The chain is built from TRBV7-2 and TRBJ2-7; 7 bases are a match to TRBD1. From germline, CDR1 is SGHTA and CDR2 FQGNSA. V dropped 5 bases and J dropped 0; count of bases not matched to a gene: 1. The CDR3 is 13 residues long. CDR3 loop: CASSGQVSYEQYF. DNA for the CDR3: TGTGCCAGCAGCGGACAGGTCTCCTACGAGCAGTACTTC.

The V and J genes are TRBV12-5 and TRBJ2-1, with TRBD2 matching 7 bases. Trimming cost V 6 bases and J 0 bases; bases outside gene matches: 2. Germline V gives CDR1 LGHNT, CDR2 FRNRAP. This CDR3 has 14 amino acids. CDR3 DNA: TGTGCTAGTGGGGAGCGGGACTCCTACAATGAGCAGTTCTTC. Protein sequence: CASGERDSYNEQFF.

V is TRBV11-2 and J is TRBJ1-6, with a weak D call TRBD1 (6 bases). V lost 2 bases and J 4 bases, leaving 18 bases between the germline ends. CDR1 is SGHAT and CDR2 is FQNNGV in the germline V gene. The CDR3 covers 18 residues. The CDR3 DNA sequence: TGTGCCAGCAGCTTAACCAGCCACGGCAGGGGTTATAATTCACCCCTCCACTTT. Protein sequence: CASSLTSHGRGYNSPLHF.

The V gene is TRBV7-2, the J gene TRBJ2-7; maybe TRBD1 (5 bases). Per germline, CDR1 SGHTA and CDR2 FQGNSA. The CDR3 runs to 12 residues. Trimming left V 5 bases short and J 4 bases short, with 9 bases between. The CDR3 sequence: CASSGHGYEQYF. The CDR3 region has the DNA TGTGCCAGCAGCGGACATGGTTACGAGCAGTACTTC.

This chain connects TRBV9 to TRBJ2-5; D is possibly TRBD1 (6 bases). Germline CDR1 and CDR2: SGDLS and YYNGEE. V was clipped by 2 bases and J by 0 bases, with 11 bases between them. This CDR3 region has 15 residues. The CDR3 DNA reads TGTGCCAGCAGCGTGAATTACAGGGACCAAGAGACCCAGTACTTC. It yields the protein CASSVNYRDQETQYF.